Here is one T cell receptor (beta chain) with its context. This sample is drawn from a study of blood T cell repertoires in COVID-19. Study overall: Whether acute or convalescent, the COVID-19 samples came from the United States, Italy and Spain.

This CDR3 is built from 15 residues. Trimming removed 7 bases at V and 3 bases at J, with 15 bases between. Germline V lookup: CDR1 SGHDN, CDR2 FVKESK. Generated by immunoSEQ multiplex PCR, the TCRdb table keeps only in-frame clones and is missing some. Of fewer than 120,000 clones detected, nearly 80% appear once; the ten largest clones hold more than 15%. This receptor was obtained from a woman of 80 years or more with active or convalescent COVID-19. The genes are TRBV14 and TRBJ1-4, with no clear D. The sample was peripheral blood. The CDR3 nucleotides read TGTGCCAGCAAGAGAACGGAGGGCTCTAATGAAAAACTGTTTTTT. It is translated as CASKRTEGSNEKLFF.